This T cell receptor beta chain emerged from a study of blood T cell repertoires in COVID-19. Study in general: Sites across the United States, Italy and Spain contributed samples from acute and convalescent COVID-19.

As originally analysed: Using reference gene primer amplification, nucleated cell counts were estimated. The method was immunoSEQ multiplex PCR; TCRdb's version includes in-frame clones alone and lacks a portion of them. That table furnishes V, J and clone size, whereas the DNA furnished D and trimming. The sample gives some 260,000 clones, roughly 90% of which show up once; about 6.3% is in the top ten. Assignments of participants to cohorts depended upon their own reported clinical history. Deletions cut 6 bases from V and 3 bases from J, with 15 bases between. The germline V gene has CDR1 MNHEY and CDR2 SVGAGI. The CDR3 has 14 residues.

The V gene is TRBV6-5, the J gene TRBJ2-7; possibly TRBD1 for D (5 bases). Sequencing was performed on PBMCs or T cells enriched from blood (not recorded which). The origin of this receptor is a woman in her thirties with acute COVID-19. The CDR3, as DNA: TGTGCCAGCAGATTAAAGACAGAGTACTACGAGCAGTACTTC. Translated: CASRLKTEYYEQYF.